The clone carrying this T cell receptor (beta chain) showed up just a few times. Its antigen remains unknown. Only one base separates this from a far larger clonotype, so it likely reflects a read error. The length of the CDR3 is 13 residues. With 3 bases removed from V and 2 bases from J, the gap between germline ends came to 7 bases. The data belong to a study of regulatory T cells in long-lasting Graves disease. Broader study findings: There was favoring of TRBV28, TRBJ1-2 and TRBJ2-5 in persistent disease. Comparison showed that persistent patients shared more public clonotypes (about 2,700) than new patients (about 880).

Time point of the sample: persistent/refractory GD, antithyroid drugs over 5 years with positive TRAb. From RNA extracted from PBMCs, the TCR library was made. Combining iRepertoire HTBI primers with Arm-PCR of CDR3 regions, the authors built TCR beta libraries. A single record per CDR3 protein comes from TCRdb applying MiXCR to the multiplex PCR reads. The sample holds about 470,000 distinct CDR3 sequences, around 21% seen once. The source is a female donor with Graves disease. The input for sequencing was peripheral blood mononuclear cells (PBMCs), taken when the disease was refractory, from a patient treated with antithyroid drugs. V usage is TRBV12-3 or TRBV12-4 and J usage is TRBJ1-2, with D hard to call. The CDR3 nucleotides read TGTGCCAGCAGTTTTGGGGAGAACTATGGCTACACCTTC. It translates to CASSFGENYGYTF.